This T cell receptor beta chain was sequenced for a study of blood T cell repertoires in COVID-19 (dated by TCRdb to the early 2020s). Describing the broader study: Samples covering the acute and convalescent phases of COVID-19 were provided by collaborators in the United States, Italy and Spain. The material from the prospective study consisted of cDNA or gDNA derived from T cells, B-cell-depleted T cells, or PBMCs. Subjects who had been exposed to COVID-19, were actively infected with it, or had recovered from it provided the deeply sampled blood TCRbeta repertoires that made up the dataset. The repertoires were released in a freely available public database meant as a resource for research on the immune response to SARS-CoV-2. The samples were drawn from the first 160 participants of the ongoing ImmuneRACE study and from under 1,500 subjects provided by 6 global collaborators. Sample metadata almost always included a de-identified subject ID, COVID-19 status, age in years and sex. HLA class I and class II types, where available, came from metadata supplied by the sample provider rather than from assay-based typing. The research as a whole found: The quantity of clinical and demographic metadata differed by source and by participant and was supplied without curation.

The immunoSEQ Assay, a bias-controlled multiplex PCR, was used to amplify TCRbeta CDR3 regions from genomic DNA. In the paper's pipeline: The number of nucleated cells in each sample was estimated from the amplification of reference gene primers within the assay. Sequence reads were collapsed and filtered to measure the absolute abundance of every unique TCRbeta CDR3 rearrangement. For each sample, productive Simpson clonality was calculated as the square root of Simpson's diversity index over productive rearrangements. The table was pulled from immuneACCESS by TCRdb, which kept in-frame rearrangements only. Such tables lose some clones; where checked, under half of the loss comes from unresolved V genes, and the rest has no known cause. V and J calls and clone size are given by that table; D and trimming were obtained from the DNA. Here the sample has around 85,000 clones; roughly 85% occur a single time. The top ten clones comprise 5% to 6.5% of the sample.

The CDR3 spans 13 residues, from the cysteine through the phenylalanine. The sequence is cut down to CDR3 DNA, 39 bases in frame from base 1. The germline V gene gives CDR1 as SGHVS and CDR2 as FQNEAQ. V is clipped by 1 base and J by 6 bases, and the sequence between their germline boundaries is 8 bases long. Collaborating institutions collected whole blood in K2EDTA tubes following their own protocols. For TCRbeta analysis, collaborators shipped samples in one of three forms: frozen whole blood, isolated PBMCs, or DNA extracted from either of those sample types. With regard to this clone: Its antigen is unknown. There are no base qualities to consult, and no much larger clone falls within one base.

The sample comprised peripheral blood. This TCR was recovered from a man aged 55 to 70 with acute or convalescent COVID-19. The rearranged chain carries TRBV7-8 and TRBJ2-3; possibly the D gene is TRBD2, per 6 matching bases. The DNA reads as follows: TGTGCCAGCAGCTTAGGACGGGAGGATACGCAGTATTTT. Translated, it gives CASSLGREDTQYF. Reference TRBV7-8 and TRBJ2-3 proteins supply the regions before and after the CDR3; the full variable domain is: GAGVSQSPRYKVAKRGQDVALRCDPISGHVSLFWYQQALGQGPEFLTYFQNEAQLDKSGLPSDRFFAERPEGSVSTLKIQRTQQEDSAVYLCASSLGREDTQYFGPGTRLTVL.